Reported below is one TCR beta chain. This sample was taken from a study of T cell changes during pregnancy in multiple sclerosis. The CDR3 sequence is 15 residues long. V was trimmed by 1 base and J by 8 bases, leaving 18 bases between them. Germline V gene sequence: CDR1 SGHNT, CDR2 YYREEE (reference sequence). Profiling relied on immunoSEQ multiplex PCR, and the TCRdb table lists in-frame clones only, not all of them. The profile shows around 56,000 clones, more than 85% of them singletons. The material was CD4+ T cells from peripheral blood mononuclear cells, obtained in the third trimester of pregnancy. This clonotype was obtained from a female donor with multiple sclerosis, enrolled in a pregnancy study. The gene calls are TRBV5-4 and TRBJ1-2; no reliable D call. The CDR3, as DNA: TGTGCCAGCAGCTTGTCGTTGTCTGGGCGTACCGGCTACACCTTC. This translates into CASSLSLSGRTGYTF.